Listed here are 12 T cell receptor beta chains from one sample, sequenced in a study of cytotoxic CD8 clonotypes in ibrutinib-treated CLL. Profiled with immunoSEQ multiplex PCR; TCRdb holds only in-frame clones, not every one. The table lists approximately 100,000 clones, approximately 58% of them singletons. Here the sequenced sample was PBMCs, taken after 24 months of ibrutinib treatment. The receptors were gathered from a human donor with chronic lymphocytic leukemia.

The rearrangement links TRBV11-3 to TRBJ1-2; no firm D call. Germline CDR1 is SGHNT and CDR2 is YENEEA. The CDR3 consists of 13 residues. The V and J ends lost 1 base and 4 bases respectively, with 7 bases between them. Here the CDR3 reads CASSLVGPYGYTF. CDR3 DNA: TGTGCCAGCAGCTTAGTGGGCCCCTATGGCTACACCTTC.

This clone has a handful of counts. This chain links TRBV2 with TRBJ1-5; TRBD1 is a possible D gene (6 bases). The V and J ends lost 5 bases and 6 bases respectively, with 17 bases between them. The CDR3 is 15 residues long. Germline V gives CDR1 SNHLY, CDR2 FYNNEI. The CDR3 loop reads CASSRSGGGVQPQHF. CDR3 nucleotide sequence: TGTGCCAGCAGTCGTTCGGGAGGGGGAGTTCAGCCCCAGCATTTT.

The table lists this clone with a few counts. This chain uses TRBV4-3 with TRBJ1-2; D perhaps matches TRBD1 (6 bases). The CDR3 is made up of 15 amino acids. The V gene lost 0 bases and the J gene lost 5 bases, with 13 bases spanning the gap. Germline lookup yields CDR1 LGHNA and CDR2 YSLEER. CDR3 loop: CASSQDWAGDYGYTF. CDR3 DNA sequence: TGCGCCAGCAGCCAAGATTGGGCAGGGGATTATGGCTACACCTTC.

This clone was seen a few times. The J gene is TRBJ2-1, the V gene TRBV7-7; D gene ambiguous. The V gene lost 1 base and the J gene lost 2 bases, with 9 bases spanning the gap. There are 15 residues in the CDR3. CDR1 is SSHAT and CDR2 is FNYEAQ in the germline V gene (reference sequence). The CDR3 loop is CASSLEAATYNEQFF. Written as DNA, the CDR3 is TGTGCCAGCAGCTTAGAAGCAGCCACCTACAATGAGCAGTTCTTC. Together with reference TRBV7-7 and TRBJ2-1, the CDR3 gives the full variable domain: GAGVSQSPRYKVTKRGQDVTLRCDPISSHATLYWYQQALGQGPEFLTYFNYEAQPDKSGLPSDRFSAERPEGSISTLTIQRTEQRDSAMYRCASSLEAATYNEQFFGPGTRLTVL.

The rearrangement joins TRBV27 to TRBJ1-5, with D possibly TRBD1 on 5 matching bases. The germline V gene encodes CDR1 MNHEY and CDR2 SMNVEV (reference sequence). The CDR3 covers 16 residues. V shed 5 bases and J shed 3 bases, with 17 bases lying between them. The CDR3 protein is CASSAQGRAINQPQHF. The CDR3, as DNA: TGTGCCAGCAGTGCCCAGGGAAGGGCGATCAATCAGCCCCAGCATTTT.

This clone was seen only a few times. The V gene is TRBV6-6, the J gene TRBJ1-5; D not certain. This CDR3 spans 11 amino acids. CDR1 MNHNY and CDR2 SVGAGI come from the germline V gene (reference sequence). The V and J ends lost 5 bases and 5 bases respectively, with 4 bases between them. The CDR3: CASSQYQPQHF. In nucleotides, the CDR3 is TGTGCCAGCAGTCAATATCAGCCCCAGCATTTT.

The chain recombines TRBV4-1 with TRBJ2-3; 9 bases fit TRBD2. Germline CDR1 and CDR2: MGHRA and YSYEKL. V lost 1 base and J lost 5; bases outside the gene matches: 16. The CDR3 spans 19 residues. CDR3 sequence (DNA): TGCGCCAGCAGCCAAGGCCCTCCTTCTGCGGGGGGGCCGATAGATACGCAGTATTTT. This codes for CASSQGPPSAGGPIDTQYF.

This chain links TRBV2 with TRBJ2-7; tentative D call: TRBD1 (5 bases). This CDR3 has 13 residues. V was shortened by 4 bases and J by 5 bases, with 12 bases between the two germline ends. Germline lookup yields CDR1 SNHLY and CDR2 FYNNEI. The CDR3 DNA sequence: TGTGCCAGCAGTGCCAGGGAAGGGGACGAGCAGTACTTC. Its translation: CASSAREGDEQYF.

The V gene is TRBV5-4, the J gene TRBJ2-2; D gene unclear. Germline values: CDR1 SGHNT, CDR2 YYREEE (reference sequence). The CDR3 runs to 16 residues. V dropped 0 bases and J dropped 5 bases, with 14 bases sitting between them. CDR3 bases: TGTGCCAGCAGCTTGGGGATCTCTAGGCGGACCGGGGAGCTGTTTTTT. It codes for CASSLGISRRTGELFF. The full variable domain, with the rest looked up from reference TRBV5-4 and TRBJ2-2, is ETGVTQSPTHLIKTRGQQVTLRCSSQSGHNTVSWYQQALGQGPQFIFQYYREEENGRGNFPPRFSGLQFPNYSSELNVNALELDDSALYLCASSLGISRRTGELFFGEGSRLTVL.

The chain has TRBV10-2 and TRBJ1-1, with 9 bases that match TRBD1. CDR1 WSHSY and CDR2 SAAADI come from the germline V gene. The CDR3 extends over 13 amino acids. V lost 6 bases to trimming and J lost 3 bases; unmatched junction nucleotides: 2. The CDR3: CASRQGADTEAFF. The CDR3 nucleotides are TGCGCCAGCAGACAGGGGGCGGACACTGAAGCTTTCTTT.

The CDR3: CAGNTGSDTQYF. The CDR3 coding sequence is TGTGCCGGAAATACGGGGTCAGATACGCAGTATTTT. The chain carries TRBV2 and TRBJ2-3, with D perhaps matching TRBD2 (5 bases). Germline CDR1 and CDR2: SNHLY and FYNNEI. This CDR3 spans 12 amino acids. V was shortened by 11 bases and J by 4 bases, with 13 bases between the two germline ends.

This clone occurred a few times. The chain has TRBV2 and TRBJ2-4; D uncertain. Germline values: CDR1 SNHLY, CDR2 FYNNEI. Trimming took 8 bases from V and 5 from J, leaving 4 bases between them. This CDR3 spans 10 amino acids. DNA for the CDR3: TGTGCCAGCTCGCAAAACATTCAGTACTTC. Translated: CASSQNIQYF.